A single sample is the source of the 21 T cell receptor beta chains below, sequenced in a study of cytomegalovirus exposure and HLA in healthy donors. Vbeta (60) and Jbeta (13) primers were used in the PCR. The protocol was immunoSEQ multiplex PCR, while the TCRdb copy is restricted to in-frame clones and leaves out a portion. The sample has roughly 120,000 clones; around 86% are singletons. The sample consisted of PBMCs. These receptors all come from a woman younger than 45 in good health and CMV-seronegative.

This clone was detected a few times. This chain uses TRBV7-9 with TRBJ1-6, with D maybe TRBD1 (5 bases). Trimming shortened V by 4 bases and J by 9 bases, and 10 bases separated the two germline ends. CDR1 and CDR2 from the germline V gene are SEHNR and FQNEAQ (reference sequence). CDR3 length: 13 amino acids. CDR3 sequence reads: CASSSGSGSPLHF. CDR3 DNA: TGTGCCAGCAGCTCAGGGTCTGGTTCACCCCTCCACTTT. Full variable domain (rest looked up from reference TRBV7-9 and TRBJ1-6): DTGVSQNPRHKITKRGQNVTFRCDPISEHNRLYWYRQTLGQGPEFLTYFQNEAQLEKSRLLSDRFSAERPKGSFSTLEIQRTEQGDSAMYLCASSSGSGSPLHFGNGTRLTVT.

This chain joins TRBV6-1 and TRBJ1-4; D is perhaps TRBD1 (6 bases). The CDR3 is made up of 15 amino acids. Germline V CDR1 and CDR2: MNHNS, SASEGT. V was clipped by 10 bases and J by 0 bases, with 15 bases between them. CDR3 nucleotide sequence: TGTGCCATCTTCGGGGGGCTAGCAACTAATGAAAAACTGTTTTTT. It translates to CAIFGGLATNEKLFF.

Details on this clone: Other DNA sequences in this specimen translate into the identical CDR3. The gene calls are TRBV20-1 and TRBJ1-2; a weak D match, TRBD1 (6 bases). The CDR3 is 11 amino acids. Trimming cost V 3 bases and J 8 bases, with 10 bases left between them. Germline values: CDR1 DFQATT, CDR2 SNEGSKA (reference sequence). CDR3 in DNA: TGCAGTGCTAGGAACAGGGAAGGCTACACCTTC. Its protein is CSARNREGYTF.

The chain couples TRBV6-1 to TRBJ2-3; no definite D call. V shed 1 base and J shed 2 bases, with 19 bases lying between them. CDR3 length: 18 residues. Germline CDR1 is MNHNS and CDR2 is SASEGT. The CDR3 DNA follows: TGTGCCAGCAGTGAAGTCGGCGCGGCCAGAAGACCCACAGATACGCAGTATTTT. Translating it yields CASSEVGAARRPTDTQYF.

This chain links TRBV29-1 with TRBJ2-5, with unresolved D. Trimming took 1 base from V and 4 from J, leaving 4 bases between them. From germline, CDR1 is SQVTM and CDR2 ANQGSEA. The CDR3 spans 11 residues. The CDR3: CSVEVGETQYF. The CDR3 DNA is TGCAGCGTTGAAGTCGGAGAGACCCAGTACTTC.

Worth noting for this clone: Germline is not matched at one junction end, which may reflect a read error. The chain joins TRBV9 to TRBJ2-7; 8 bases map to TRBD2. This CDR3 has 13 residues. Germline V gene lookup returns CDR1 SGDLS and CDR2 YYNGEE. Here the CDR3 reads CASSVAGSPEQYF. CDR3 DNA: TGTGCCAGCAGTGTAGCGGGAAGTCCCGAGCAGTACTTC.

Here the CDR3 reads CASRPSQNLYGYTF. The CDR3 bases are TGTGCCAGTAGGCCATCCCAGAACCTCTATGGCTACACCTTC. The chain carries TRBV19 and TRBJ1-2; no clear D. V lost 6 bases to trimming and J lost 4 bases, with 15 bases between them. Germline V gene sequence: CDR1 LNHDA, CDR2 SQIVND (reference sequence). The CDR3 extends over 14 amino acids.

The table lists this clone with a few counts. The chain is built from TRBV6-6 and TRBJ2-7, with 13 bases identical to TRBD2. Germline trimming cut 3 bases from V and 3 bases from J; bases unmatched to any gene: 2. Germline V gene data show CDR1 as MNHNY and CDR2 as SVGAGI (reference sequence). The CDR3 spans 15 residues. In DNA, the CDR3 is TGTGCCAGCAGTTATCGACTAGCGGGAGGCTACGAGCAGTACTTC. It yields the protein CASSYRLAGGYEQYF.

CDR3 in DNA: TGCAGCGTTCAGCCGGGACAGGGGGCGAATGTTGGCTACACCTTC. Translating it yields CSVQPGQGANVGYTF. The chain recombines TRBV29-1 with TRBJ1-2; 12 positions agree with TRBD1. Unmatched junction bases numbered 11, after V lost 5 bases and J lost 7 bases. The CDR3 runs 15 residues. CDR1 and CDR2 from the germline V gene are SQVTM and ANQGSEA. The variable domain in full, completed from reference TRBV29-1 and TRBJ1-2, reads SAVISQKPSRDICQRGTSLTIQCQVDSQVTMMFWYRQQPGQSLTLIATANQGSEATYESGFVIDKFPISRPNLTFSTLTVSNMSPEDSSIYLCSVQPGQGANVGYTFGSGTRLTVV.

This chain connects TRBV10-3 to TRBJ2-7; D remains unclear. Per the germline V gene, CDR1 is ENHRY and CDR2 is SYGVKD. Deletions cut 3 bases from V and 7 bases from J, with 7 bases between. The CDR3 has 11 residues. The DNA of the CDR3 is TGTGCCATCAGTGATTTCGGGGAGCAGTACTTC. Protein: CAISDFGEQYF.

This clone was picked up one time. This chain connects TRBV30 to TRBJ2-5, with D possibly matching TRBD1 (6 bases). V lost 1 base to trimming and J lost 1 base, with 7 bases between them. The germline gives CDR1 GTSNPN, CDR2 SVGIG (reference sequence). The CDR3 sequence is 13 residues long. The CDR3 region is CAWSGTVQETQYF. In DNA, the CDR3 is TGTGCCTGGAGTGGGACAGTCCAAGAGACCCAGTACTTC.

CDR3 sequence: CASRAHDSPYNEQFF. The CDR3 DNA is TGTGCCAGCCGAGCCCATGACAGCCCCTACAATGAGCAGTTCTTC. The J gene is TRBJ2-1, the V gene TRBV14, with a tentative D call TRBD1 (5 bases). Between the trimmed V and J ends, which lost 8 bases and 2 bases, there was a span of 16 bases. The CDR3 has 15 amino acids. Germline loops: CDR1 SGHDN, CDR2 FVKESK.

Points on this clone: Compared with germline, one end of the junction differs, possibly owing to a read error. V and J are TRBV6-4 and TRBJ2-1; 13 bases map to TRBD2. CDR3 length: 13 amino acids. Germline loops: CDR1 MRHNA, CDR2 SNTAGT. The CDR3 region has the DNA TGTGCCAGCAGTGCCGGACTAGCGGGAGAAATGGTCTTC. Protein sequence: CASSAGLAGEMVF.

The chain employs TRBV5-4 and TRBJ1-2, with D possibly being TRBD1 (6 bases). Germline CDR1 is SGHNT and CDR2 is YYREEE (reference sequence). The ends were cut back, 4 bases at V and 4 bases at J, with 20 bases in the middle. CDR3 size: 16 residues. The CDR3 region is CASSPSQGTLGYGYTF. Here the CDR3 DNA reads TGTGCCAGCAGCCCCTCCCAGGGGACCCTCGGCTATGGCTACACCTTC.

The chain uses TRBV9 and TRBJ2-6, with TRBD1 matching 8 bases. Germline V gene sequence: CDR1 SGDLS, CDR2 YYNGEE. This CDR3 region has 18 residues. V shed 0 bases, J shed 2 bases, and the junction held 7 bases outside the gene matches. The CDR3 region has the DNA TGTGCCAGCAGCGTAGTGGACAGGGCTGTTCCTGGGGCCAACGTCCTGACTTTC. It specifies CASSVVDRAVPGANVLTF.

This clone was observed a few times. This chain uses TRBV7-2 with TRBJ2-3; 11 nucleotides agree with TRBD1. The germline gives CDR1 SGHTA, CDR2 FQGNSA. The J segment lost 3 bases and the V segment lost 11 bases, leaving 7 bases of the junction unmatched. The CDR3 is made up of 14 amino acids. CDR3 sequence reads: CAWTRDRGTDTQYF. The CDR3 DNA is TGTGCCTGGACCCGGGACAGGGGGACAGATACGCAGTATTTT.

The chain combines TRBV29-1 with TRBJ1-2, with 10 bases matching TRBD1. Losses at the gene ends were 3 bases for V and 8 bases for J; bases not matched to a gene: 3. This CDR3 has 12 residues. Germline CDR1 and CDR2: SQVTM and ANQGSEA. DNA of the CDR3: TGCAGCGTTGAGGGGACAGGGGACGGCTACACCTTC. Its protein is CSVEGTGDGYTF.

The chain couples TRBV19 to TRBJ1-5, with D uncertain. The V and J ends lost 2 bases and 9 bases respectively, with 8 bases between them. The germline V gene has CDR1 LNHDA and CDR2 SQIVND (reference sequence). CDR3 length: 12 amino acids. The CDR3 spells CASSIYPGPQHF. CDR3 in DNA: TGTGCCAGTAGTATATACCCAGGGCCCCAGCATTTT.

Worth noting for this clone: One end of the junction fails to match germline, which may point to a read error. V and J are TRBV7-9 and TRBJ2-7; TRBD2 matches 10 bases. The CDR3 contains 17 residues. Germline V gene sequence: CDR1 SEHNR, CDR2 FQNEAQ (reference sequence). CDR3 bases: TGTTCCAGCAGCCCAAGGCGGGCTAGCGGGGGTACCTACGAGCAGTACTTC. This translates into CSSSPRRASGGTYEQYF.

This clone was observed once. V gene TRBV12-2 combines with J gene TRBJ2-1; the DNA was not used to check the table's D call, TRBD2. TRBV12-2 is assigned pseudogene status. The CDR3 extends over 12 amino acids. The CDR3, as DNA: TGTGCAAGTCGTCCCGCGTTGAATGAGCAGTTCTTC. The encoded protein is CASRPALNEQFF.

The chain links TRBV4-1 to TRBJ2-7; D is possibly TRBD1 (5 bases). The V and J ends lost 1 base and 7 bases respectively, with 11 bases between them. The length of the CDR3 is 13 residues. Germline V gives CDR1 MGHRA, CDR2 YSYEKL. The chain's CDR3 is CASSQADGAEQYF. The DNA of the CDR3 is TGCGCCAGCAGCCAAGCGGATGGGGCGGAGCAGTACTTC.